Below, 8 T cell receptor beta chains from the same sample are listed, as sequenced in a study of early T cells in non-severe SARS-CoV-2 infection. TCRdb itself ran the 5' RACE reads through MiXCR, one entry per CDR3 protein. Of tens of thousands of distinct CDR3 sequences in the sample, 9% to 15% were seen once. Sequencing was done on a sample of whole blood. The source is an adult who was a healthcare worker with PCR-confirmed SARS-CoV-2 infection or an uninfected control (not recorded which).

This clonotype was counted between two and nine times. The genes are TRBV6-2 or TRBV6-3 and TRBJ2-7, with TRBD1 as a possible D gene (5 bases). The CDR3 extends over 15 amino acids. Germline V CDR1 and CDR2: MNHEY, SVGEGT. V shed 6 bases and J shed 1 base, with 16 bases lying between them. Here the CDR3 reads CASRASQGTSYEQYF. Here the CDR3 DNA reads TGTGCCAGCAGAGCAAGCCAGGGAACTTCCTACGAGCAGTACTTC.

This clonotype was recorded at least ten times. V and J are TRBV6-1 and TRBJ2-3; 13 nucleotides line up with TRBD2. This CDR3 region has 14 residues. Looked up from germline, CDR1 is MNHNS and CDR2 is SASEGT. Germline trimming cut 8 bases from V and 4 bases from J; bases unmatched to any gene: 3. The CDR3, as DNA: TGTGCCAGCGGGGGACTAGCGGGATCAGATACGCAGTATTTT. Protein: CASGGLAGSDTQYF.

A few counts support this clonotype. CDR3 nucleotides: TGTGCCAGCAGTGCCCTCAATTTGGGGGGAGCCTACAATGAGCAGTTCTTC. Translated, it gives CASSALNLGGAYNEQFF. The chain employs TRBV6-4 and TRBJ2-1; perhaps TRBD2 as D (6 bases). The CDR3 covers 17 residues. CDR1 MRHNA and CDR2 SNTAGT come from the germline V gene. Trimming took 4 bases from V and 2 from J, leaving 18 bases between them.

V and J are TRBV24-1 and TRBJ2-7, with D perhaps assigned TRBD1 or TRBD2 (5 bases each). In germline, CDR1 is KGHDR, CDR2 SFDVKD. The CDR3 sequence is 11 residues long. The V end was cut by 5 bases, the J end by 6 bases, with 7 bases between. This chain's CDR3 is CATSGGSEQYF. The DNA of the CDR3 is TGTGCCACCAGTGGGGGGAGCGAGCAGTACTTC.

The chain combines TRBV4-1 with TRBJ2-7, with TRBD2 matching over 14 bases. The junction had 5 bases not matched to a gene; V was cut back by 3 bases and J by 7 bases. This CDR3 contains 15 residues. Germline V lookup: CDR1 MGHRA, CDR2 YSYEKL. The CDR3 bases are TGCGCCAGCAGCCAGATGGGACTAGCGGGAGAGGAGCAGTACTTC. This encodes CASSQMGLAGEEQYF.

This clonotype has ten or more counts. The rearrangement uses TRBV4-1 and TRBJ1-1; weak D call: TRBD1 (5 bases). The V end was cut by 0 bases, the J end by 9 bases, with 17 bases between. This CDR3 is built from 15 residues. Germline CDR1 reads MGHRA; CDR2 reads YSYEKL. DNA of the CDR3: TGCGCCAGCAGCCAAGATTGGGGGGGTCCGATGAAAGCTTTCTTT. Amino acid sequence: CASSQDWGGPMKAFF.

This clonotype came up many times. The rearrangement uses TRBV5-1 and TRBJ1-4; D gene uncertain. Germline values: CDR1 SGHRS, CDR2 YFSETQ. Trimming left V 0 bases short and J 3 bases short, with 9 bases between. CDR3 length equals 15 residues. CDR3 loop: CASSLVSGSNEKLFF. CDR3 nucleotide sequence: TGCGCCAGCAGCTTGGTTAGCGGTTCTAATGAAAAACTGTTTTTT.

This chain's CDR3 is CASTPPGGNNEQFF. Written as DNA, the CDR3 is TGTGCCAGCACTCCCCCAGGGGGAAACAATGAGCAGTTCTTC. V is TRBV6-2 or TRBV6-3 and J is TRBJ2-1; 7 nucleotides line up with TRBD1. The CDR3 is made up of 14 amino acids. Germline CDR1 reads MNHEY; CDR2 reads SVGEGT. Losses at the gene ends were 7 bases for V and 5 bases for J; bases not matched to a gene: 8.